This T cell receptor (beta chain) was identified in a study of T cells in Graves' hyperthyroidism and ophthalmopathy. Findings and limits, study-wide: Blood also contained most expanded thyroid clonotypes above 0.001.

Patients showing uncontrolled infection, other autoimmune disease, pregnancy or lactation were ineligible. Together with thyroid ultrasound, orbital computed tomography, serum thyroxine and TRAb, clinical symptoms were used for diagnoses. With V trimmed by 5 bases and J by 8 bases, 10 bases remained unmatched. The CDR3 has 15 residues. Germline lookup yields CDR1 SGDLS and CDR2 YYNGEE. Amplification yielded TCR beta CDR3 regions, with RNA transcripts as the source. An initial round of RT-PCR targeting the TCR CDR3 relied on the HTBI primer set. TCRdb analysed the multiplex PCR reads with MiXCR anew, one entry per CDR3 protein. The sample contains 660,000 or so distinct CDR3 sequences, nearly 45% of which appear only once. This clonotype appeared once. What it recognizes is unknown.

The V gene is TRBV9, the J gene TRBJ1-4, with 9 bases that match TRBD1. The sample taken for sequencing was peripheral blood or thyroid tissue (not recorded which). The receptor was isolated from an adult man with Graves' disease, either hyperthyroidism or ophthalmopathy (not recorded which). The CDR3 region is CASSAPDRGEEKLFF. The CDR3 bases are TGTGCCAGCAGTGCCCCGGACAGGGGTGAGGAAAAACTGTTTTTT.